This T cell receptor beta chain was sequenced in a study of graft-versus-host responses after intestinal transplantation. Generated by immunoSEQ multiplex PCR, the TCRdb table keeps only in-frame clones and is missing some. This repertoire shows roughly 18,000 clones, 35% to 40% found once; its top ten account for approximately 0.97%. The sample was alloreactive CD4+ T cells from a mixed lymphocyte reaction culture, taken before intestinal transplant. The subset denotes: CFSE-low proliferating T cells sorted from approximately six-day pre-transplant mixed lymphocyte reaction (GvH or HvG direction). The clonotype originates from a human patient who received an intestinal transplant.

The CDR3 loop reads CASSQEVRRGIGKLFF. In DNA form, the CDR3 reads TGTGCCAGCAGCCAAGAAGTACGGAGAGGAATTGGAAAACTGTTTTTT. V and J are TRBV4-2 and TRBJ1-4; D is uncertain. Between the trimmed V and J ends, which lost 0 bases and 10 bases, there was a span of 18 bases. The CDR3 extends over 16 amino acids. CDR1 LGHNA and CDR2 YNFKEQ come from the germline V gene.